Below, one T cell receptor (beta chain) is given with its context. J lost 2 bases, V lost 6 bases, and 7 bases had no gene match. The CDR3 is made up of 15 amino acids. CDR1 is LGHDT and CDR2 is YNNKEL in the germline V gene (reference sequence). These data originate in a study of blood T cell repertoires in COVID-19. Study background: Spain, Italy and the United States supplied samples that represented acute and convalescent COVID-19.

Method: immunoSEQ multiplex PCR; TCRdb's copy keeps in-frame clones and lacks some. The sample lists 100,000 to 130,000 clones, 75% to 95% occurring once. This clonotype was sampled from a woman aged 30 to 39 with acute or convalescent COVID-19. The specimen sequenced was peripheral blood. The chain has TRBV3-1 (or the pseudogene TRBV3-2) and TRBJ1-3; TRBD1 aligns across 7 bases. CDR3 nucleotides: TGTGCCAGCAGTCGACAGGGAGACCCTGGAAACACCATATATTTT. Its translation: CASSRQGDPGNTIYF.